Listed here are 32 T cell receptor beta chains from one sample, sequenced in a study of PD-1 blockade in classical Hodgkin lymphoma. The data were produced by immunoSEQ multiplex PCR, yet TCRdb's version contains in-frame clones alone and is incomplete. The repertoire consists of 15,000 to 20,000 clones, with approximately 83% occurring once and the leading ten covering approximately 12%. The time point is: cycle 4 day 1 (C4D1), after 5 to 7 weeks of nivolumab. Autologous stem cell transplantation was followed by relapse in every patient, and brentuximab vedotin exposure varied. Source: peripheral blood mononuclear cells (PBMCs), taken before the fourth cycle of nivolumab. The receptors come from a human donor with classical Hodgkin lymphoma.

The chain recombines TRBV6-1 with TRBJ2-5; tentatively, D is TRBD1 (5 bases). Trimming stripped 3 bases from V and 5 bases from J, with 16 bases between. This CDR3 has 15 amino acids. Germline V gives CDR1 MNHNS, CDR2 SASEGT. CDR3 in amino acids: CASSEVVWGGETQYF. CDR3 DNA sequence: TGTGCCAGCAGTGAGGTCGTCTGGGGCGGCGAGACCCAGTACTTC.

This rearrangement joins TRBV6-5 to TRBJ2-7; 13 bases agree with TRBD2. Germline CDR1 MNHEY, CDR2 SVGAGI. After removal of 4 bases from V and 1 base from J, the junction contained 4 bases not matched to a gene. This CDR3 contains 16 residues. CDR3 sequence reads: CASSSTSGGSSYEQYF. DNA of the CDR3: TGTGCCAGCAGTTCGACTAGCGGGGGGTCTTCCTACGAGCAGTACTTC.

This clone was detected only once. This chain connects TRBV18 to TRBJ1-3; no reliable D call. V shed 1 base and J shed 0 bases, with 4 bases lying between them. Germline assignment: CDR1 KGHSH and CDR2 LQKENI. There are 14 residues in the CDR3. The CDR3 loop is CASSPRNSGNTIYF. The CDR3 DNA is TGTGCCAGCTCACCACGGAACTCTGGAAACACCATATATTTT.

This clone has only one observation. The V gene is TRBV4-2, the J gene TRBJ1-1, with TRBD1 as a possible D gene (5 bases). The germline gives CDR1 LGHNA, CDR2 YNFKEQ. The CDR3 covers 15 residues. Trimming took 1 base from V and 0 from J, leaving 9 bases between them. In DNA, the CDR3 is TGTGCCAGCAGCCAAGGGGACCGCTTGAACACTGAAGCTTTCTTT. This translates into CASSQGDRLNTEAFF.

The chain joins TRBV5-1 to TRBJ2-5; 8 bases are shared with TRBD2. The CDR3 contains 16 residues. The J segment lost 1 base and the V segment lost 4 bases, leaving 9 bases of the junction unmatched. Germline loops: CDR1 SGHRS, CDR2 YFSETQ. CDR3 region: CASSARGLGVQETQYF. CDR3 nucleotides: TGCGCCAGCAGCGCTCGGGGACTAGGCGTCCAAGAGACCCAGTACTTC.

The chain has TRBV5-1 and TRBJ2-5, with D perhaps TRBD1 (6 bases). Germline CDR1 and CDR2: SGHRS and YFSETQ. The length of the CDR3 is 14 residues. V lost 1 base, J lost 1 base, and 8 bases lay in between. The CDR3 loop reads CASSLTGIQETQYF. CDR3 DNA: TGCGCCAGCAGCTTGACAGGGATCCAAGAGACCCAGTACTTC.

This clone was recorded a few times. The CDR3 is CASSSSGGAKNIQYF. For the CDR3, the DNA is TGTGCCAGCAGCTCTAGCGGGGGGGCCAAAAACATTCAGTACTTC. The V and J genes are TRBV5-4 and TRBJ2-4; 11 bases match TRBD2. Germline lookup yields CDR1 SGHNT and CDR2 YYREEE (reference sequence). The CDR3 is 15 amino acids. The V gene end was trimmed by 3 bases and the J gene end by 1 base; junction bases not matched to a gene: 0.

The gene calls are TRBV21-1 and TRBJ2-7; the table assigns TRBD1, which was not confirmed against the DNA. TRBV21-1 is given as a pseudogene. The CDR3 extends over 15 amino acids. The CDR3 here is CASNQWNQDRAEQYF. Written as DNA, the CDR3 is TGTGCCAGCAACCAATGGAATCAAGACAGGGCCGAGCAGTACTTC.

The V gene is TRBV5-1, the J gene TRBJ2-6; TRBD1 aligns across 7 bases. V lost 7 bases to trimming and J lost 1 base; unmatched junction nucleotides: 5. The CDR3 is made up of 15 amino acids. Per germline, CDR1 SGHRS and CDR2 YFSETQ. The CDR3 nucleotides are TGCGCCAGCGATTTGACAGGGTCTGGGGCCAACGTCCTGACTTTC. The encoded protein is CASDLTGSGANVLTF.

A note on this clone: At one end the junction does not follow the germline gene, possibly because of a read error. The chain couples TRBV6-1 to TRBJ2-7; D perhaps matches TRBD2 (7 bases). The CDR3 is 18 residues long. Germline CDR1 is MNHNS and CDR2 is SASEGT. The CDR3 spells CARSAGARGGASSYEQYF. The DNA for the CDR3 is TGTGCCCGCAGTGCGGGGGCTAGGGGGGGGGCTAGCTCCTACGAGCAGTACTTC.

The CDR3 nucleotides read TGTGCCAGCAGTTCAATGTTGGGGAGCAATCAGCCCCAGCATTTT. This gives the protein CASSSMLGSNQPQHF. The chain employs TRBV7-9 and TRBJ1-5; D not resolved. Germline V gene data show CDR1 as SEHNR and CDR2 as FQNEAQ (reference sequence). CDR3 length: 15 residues. V was pared by 6 bases and J by 1 base, with 13 bases between.

With regard to this clone: An end of the junction does not agree with germline; a read error may underlie this. The rearrangement joins TRBV7-9 to TRBJ1-6, with D hard to call. The CDR3 spans 12 residues. Germline V CDR1 and CDR2: SEHNR, FQNEAQ (reference sequence). Here the CDR3 reads CASSLIEAPPHF. CDR3 nucleotides: TGTGCCAGCAGCTTGATCGAGGCACCCCCCCACTTT.

This chain links TRBV7-9 with TRBJ1-5; no reliable D call. V lost 5 bases and J 4 bases, leaving 9 bases between the germline ends. The CDR3 is 13 residues long. CDR1 is SEHNR, CDR2 FQNEAQ, per germline (reference sequence). CDR3 sequence: CASSLDGNQPQHF. Here the CDR3 DNA reads TGTGCCAGCAGCCTAGACGGTAATCAGCCCCAGCATTTT. The variable domain in full, with the rest retrieved from reference TRBV7-9 and TRBJ1-5, is DTGVSQNPRHKITKRGQNVTFRCDPISEHNRLYWYRQTLGQGPEFLTYFQNEAQLEKSRLLSDRFSAERPKGSFSTLEIQRTEQGDSAMYLCASSLDGNQPQHFGDGTRLSIL.

The chain recombines TRBV9 with TRBJ2-2; weak D call: TRBD2 (6 bases). Trimming took off 4 bases at V and 2 bases at J, with 15 bases between the two ends. CDR1 and CDR2 (germline): SGDLS, YYNGEE. The CDR3 is made up of 16 amino acids. The CDR3: CASSPQLGRNTGELFF. The CDR3 nucleotides read TGTGCCAGCAGCCCACAGCTCGGGAGAAACACCGGGGAGCTGTTTTTT. The complete variable domain, with remaining parts taken from reference TRBV9 and TRBJ2-2, reads DSGVTQTPKHLITATGQRVTLRCSPRSGDLSVYWYQQSLDQGLQFLIQYYNGEERAKGNILERFSAQQFPDLHSELNLSSLELGDSALYFCASSPQLGRNTGELFFGEGSRLTVL.

The CDR3 reads CASSPQGTDTQYF. DNA of the CDR3: TGCGCCAGCAGTCCACAGGGGACAGATACGCAGTATTTT. The chain uses TRBV5-1 and TRBJ2-3; 7 bases map to TRBD1. The junction had 3 bases not matched to a gene; V was cut back by 5 bases and J by 3 bases. The CDR3 consists of 13 residues. Germline V gene sequence: CDR1 SGHRS, CDR2 YFSETQ.

The chain couples TRBV4-3 to TRBJ2-7, with D uncertain. Germline CDR1 reads LGHNA; CDR2 reads YSLEER. V was shortened by 0 bases and J by 4 bases, with 7 bases between the two germline ends. The CDR3 length is 13 residues. The CDR3, as DNA: TGCGCCAGCAGCCAAGATCACGGGTACGAGCAGTACTTC. It codes for CASSQDHGYEQYF.

This chain connects TRBV5-1 to TRBJ2-5; 10 bases map to TRBD2. Germline V gives CDR1 SGHRS, CDR2 YFSETQ. The V segment lost 7 bases and the J segment 1 base; nucleotides outside the gene matches: 7. The CDR3 has 15 residues. CDR3 sequence: CASSQLAGGQETQYF. CDR3 nucleotide sequence: TGCGCCAGCTCCCAGTTAGCGGGGGGCCAAGAGACCCAGTACTTC.

The V call is TRBV19, the J call TRBJ2-1, with D possibly being TRBD1 (5 bases). The length of the CDR3 is 15 residues. Germline V gene sequence: CDR1 LNHDA, CDR2 SQIVND (reference sequence). Trimming stripped 7 bases from V and 0 bases from J, with 13 bases between. Here the CDR3 DNA reads TGTGCCAGTACTCTGGGGCTTTCCTCCTACAATGAGCAGTTCTTC. This gives the protein CASTLGLSSYNEQFF.

The rearrangement joins TRBV4-3 to TRBJ1-4; tentative D call: TRBD1 (5 bases). The CDR3 length is 17 residues. V lost 1 base to trimming and J lost 6 bases, with 18 bases between them. Germline assignment: CDR1 LGHNA and CDR2 YSLEER. The CDR3 here is CASSQAYVTVADEKLFF. The CDR3 nucleotides read TGCGCCAGCAGCCAAGCGTATGTGACAGTTGCCGATGAAAAACTGTTTTTT.

DNA of the CDR3: TGTGCCAGCAGTTCAGCGGCCAGCGGGGGGTACAATGAGCAGTTCTTC. It encodes CASSSAASGGYNEQFF. The chain joins TRBV6-5 to TRBJ2-1; 9 bases match TRBD2. The CDR3 has 16 amino acids. Germline CDR1 MNHEY, CDR2 SVGAGI. Germline trimming cut 4 bases from V and 4 bases from J; bases unmatched to any gene: 8.

Note on this clone: The same CDR3 can be traced to other DNA sequences in this sample. The chain carries TRBV5-5 and TRBJ1-4, with D perhaps TRBD1 (6 bases). The V and J ends lost 0 bases and 4 bases respectively, with 7 bases between them. The germline gives CDR1 SGHKS, CDR2 YYEKEE (reference sequence). CDR3 size: 14 residues. The CDR3 nucleotides are TGTGCCAGCAGCTTGGAGGGGGGTAATGAAAAACTGTTTTTT. Protein: CASSLEGGNEKLFF. Together with reference TRBV5-5 and TRBJ1-4, the CDR3 gives the full variable domain: DAGVTQSPTHLIKTRGQQVTLRCSPISGHKSVSWYQQVLGQGPQFIFQYYEKEERGRGNFPDRFSARQFPNYSSELNVNALLLGDSALYLCASSLEGGNEKLFFGSGTQLSVL.

In regard to this clone: At one end the junction does not follow the germline gene, possibly because of a read error. The chain combines TRBV30 with TRBJ1-6, with 7 positions matching TRBD1. This CDR3 contains 13 residues. Looked up from germline, CDR1 is GTSNPN and CDR2 is SVGIG (reference sequence). In nucleotides, the CDR3 is TGTGCCCGGAGTTCAGGGGGTAATTCACCCCTCCACTTT. As protein: CARSSGGNSPLHF.

The genes are TRBV27 and TRBJ2-2; D is ambiguous. From germline, CDR1 is MNHEY and CDR2 SMNVEV (reference sequence). V was pared by 8 bases and J by 1 base, with 8 bases between. This CDR3 is built from 13 residues. This CDR3 reads CASAPLNTGELFF. The CDR3 coding sequence is TGTGCCAGCGCGCCTCTGAACACCGGGGAGCTGTTTTTT.

V gene TRBV7-9 combines with J gene TRBJ1-5; possibly TRBD1 for D (5 bases). The V end was cut by 1 base, the J end by 2 bases, with 9 bases between. CDR3 size: 15 residues. Germline CDR1 reads SEHNR; CDR2 reads FQNEAQ (reference sequence). The CDR3 loop is CASSLEGGGNQPQHF. The CDR3 DNA sequence: TGTGCCAGCAGCTTAGAGGGAGGGGGCAATCAGCCCCAGCATTTT.

The chain has TRBV19 and TRBJ1-1, with no clear D. Germline V gene data show CDR1 as LNHDA and CDR2 as SQIVND (reference sequence). V gave up 5 bases and J gave up 4 bases, with 8 bases separating them. The length of the CDR3 is 12 residues. This CDR3 reads CASSPLGTEAFF. CDR3 nucleotide sequence: TGTGCCAGTAGTCCCCTAGGCACTGAAGCTTTCTTT.

The CDR3 spells CASRSTGTTKQFF. Here the CDR3 DNA reads TGTGCCAGCAGATCTACCGGGACTACCAAGCAGTTCTTC. The V call is TRBV27, the J call TRBJ2-1, with TRBD2 identical over 7 bases. Per the germline V gene, CDR1 is MNHEY and CDR2 is SMNVEV (reference sequence). This CDR3 is 13 amino acids long. Trimming cost V 6 bases and J 11 bases; bases outside gene matches: 10.

This clone was seen only a few times. The gene calls are TRBV5-1 and TRBJ2-2; possible D gene TRBD1, 5 bases. This CDR3 contains 13 residues. The V gene's germline CDR1 is SGHRS and CDR2 YFSETQ. Trimming left V 4 bases short and J 4 bases short, with 8 bases between. This CDR3 is CASSPQGTGELFF. The CDR3 nucleotides read TGCGCCAGCAGCCCCCAGGGCACCGGGGAGCTGTTTTTT.

This rearrangement joins TRBV6-5 to TRBJ1-1, with TRBD1 matching 10 bases. Trimming cost V 6 bases and J 4 bases; bases outside gene matches: 8. This CDR3 is 15 amino acids long. The germline gives CDR1 MNHEY, CDR2 SVGAGI. CDR3 loop: CASRSTGGLSTEAFF. DNA for the CDR3: TGTGCCAGCAGGTCGACAGGGGGCTTATCCACTGAAGCTTTCTTT.

This chain uses TRBV7-9 with TRBJ1-4; weak D call: TRBD1 (6 bases). CDR1 is SEHNR and CDR2 is FQNEAQ in the germline V gene (reference sequence). The CDR3 totals 15 residues. Trimming stripped 3 bases from V and 4 bases from J, with 12 bases between. The CDR3 loop is CASSLGGRLNEKLFF. The CDR3 DNA reads as TGTGCCAGCAGCTTGGGGGGCAGGCTTAATGAAAAACTGTTTTTT. Supplemented by reference TRBV7-9 and TRBJ1-4, the full variable domain reads DTGVSQNPRHKITKRGQNVTFRCDPISEHNRLYWYRQTLGQGPEFLTYFQNEAQLEKSRLLSDRFSAERPKGSFSTLEIQRTEQGDSAMYLCASSLGGRLNEKLFFGSGTQLSVL.

The V and J genes are TRBV9 and TRBJ2-5, with D perhaps matching TRBD1 (7 bases). The germline V gene encodes CDR1 SGDLS and CDR2 YYNGEE. V shed 4 bases and J shed 1 base, with 11 bases lying between them. The CDR3 sequence is 14 residues long. CDR3 sequence: CASSLQGGQETQYF. DNA for the CDR3: TGTGCCAGCAGCCTCCAGGGGGGCCAAGAGACCCAGTACTTC.

The V call is TRBV19, the J call TRBJ1-6; possibly TRBD1 for D (5 bases). This CDR3 has 16 residues. The germline V gene encodes CDR1 LNHDA and CDR2 SQIVND (reference sequence). Trimming took 2 bases from V and 7 from J, leaving 15 bases between them. CDR3 in DNA: TGTGCCAGTAGTATAATTGGGGGGTTGAAGAATTCACCCCTCCACTTT. It encodes CASSIIGGLKNSPLHF.

The V gene is TRBV27, the J gene TRBJ2-7; the match to TRBD2 covers 8 bases. V trimming: 8 bases; J trimming: 2 bases; junction bases outside the gene matches: 5. This CDR3 contains 13 residues. Germline V gives CDR1 MNHEY, CDR2 SMNVEV (reference sequence). CDR3 coding DNA: TGTGCCAGCGGGGCGGGGGGCCCCTACGAGCAGTACTTC. Translated: CASGAGGPYEQYF.